The count of the clone carrying this T cell receptor (beta chain) is one. Authors' data handling: Estimation of nucleated cell counts was performed using reference gene primer amplification. Produced via immunoSEQ multiplex PCR; TCRdb's table is partial and in-frame only. V and J calls and clone size come straight from that table; D and trimming were deduced from the DNA. The table includes approximately 120,000 clones, around nine tenths detected once. The record originates from a study of blood T cell repertoires in COVID-19. For the study at large: Some COVID-19 samples were acute and others convalescent; all came from the United States, Italy and Spain. Nucleic acid was either cDNA or gDNA, and it came from T cells, B-cell-depleted T cells, or PBMCs.

This TCR was recovered from a human donor with acute or convalescent COVID-19. The donor label of this sample is uncertain. Sequencing input: peripheral blood.

The CDR3 loop reads CASSYGGTEKLYGYTF. CDR3 in DNA: TGTGCCAGCAGTTACGGTGGGACAGAAAAGTTATATGGCTACACCTTC. V and J are TRBV6-5 and TRBJ1-2; 7 nucleotides align to TRBD1. This CDR3 comprises 16 residues. V was clipped by 2 bases and J by 5 bases; unmatched bases: 11. Germline CDR1 MNHEY, CDR2 SVGAGI.